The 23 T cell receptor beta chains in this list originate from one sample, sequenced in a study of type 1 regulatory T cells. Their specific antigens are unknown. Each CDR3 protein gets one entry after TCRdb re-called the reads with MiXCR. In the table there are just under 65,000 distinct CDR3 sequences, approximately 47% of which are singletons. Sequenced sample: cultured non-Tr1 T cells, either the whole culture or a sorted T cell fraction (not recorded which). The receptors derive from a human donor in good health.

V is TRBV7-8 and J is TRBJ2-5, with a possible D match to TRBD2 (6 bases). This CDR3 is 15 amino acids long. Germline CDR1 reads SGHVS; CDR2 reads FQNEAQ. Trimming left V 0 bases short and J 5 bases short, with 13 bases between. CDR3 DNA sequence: TGTGCCAGCAGCTTAGCGGGGACTTCCCTCGAGACCCAGTACTTC. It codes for CASSLAGTSLETQYF.

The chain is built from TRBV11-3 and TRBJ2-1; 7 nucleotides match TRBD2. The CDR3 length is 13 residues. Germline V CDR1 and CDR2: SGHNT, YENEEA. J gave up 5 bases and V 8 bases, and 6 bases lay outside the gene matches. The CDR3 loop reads CASRGEGNNEQFF. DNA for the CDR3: TGTGCCAGCCGGGGGGAGGGGAACAATGAGCAGTTCTTC.

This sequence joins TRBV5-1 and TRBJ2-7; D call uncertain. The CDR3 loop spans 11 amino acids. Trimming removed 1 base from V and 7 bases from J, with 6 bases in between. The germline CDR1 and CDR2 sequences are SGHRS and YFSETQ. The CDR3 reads CASSLLQEQYF. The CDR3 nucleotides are TGCGCCAGCAGCTTGCTCCAGGAGCAGTACTTC.

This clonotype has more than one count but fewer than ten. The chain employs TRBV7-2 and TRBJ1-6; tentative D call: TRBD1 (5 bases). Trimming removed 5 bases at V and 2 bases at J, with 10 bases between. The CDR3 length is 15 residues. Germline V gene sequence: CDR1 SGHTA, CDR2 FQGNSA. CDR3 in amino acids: CASSGGTAYNSPLHF. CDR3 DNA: TGTGCCAGCAGCGGTGGGACGGCCTATAATTCACCCCTCCACTTT.

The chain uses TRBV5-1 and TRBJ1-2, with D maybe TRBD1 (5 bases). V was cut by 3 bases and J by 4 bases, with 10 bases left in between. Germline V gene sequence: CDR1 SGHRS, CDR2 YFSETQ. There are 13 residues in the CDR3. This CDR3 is CASSYGAGYGYTF. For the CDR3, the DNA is TGCGCCAGCAGCTACGGGGCTGGCTATGGCTACACCTTC.

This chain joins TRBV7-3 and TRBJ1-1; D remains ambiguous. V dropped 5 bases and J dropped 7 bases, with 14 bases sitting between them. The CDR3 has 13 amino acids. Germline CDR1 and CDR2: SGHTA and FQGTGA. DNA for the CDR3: TGTGCCAGCAGCCTCCAACCGGGCCGTGAAGCTTTCTTT. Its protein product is CASSLQPGREAFF.

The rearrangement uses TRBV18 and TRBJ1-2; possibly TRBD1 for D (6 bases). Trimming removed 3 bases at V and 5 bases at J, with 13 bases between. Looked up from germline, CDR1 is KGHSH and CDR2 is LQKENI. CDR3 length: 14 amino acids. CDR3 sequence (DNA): TGTGCCAGCTCACCTGCAGGGGATTTGTATGGCTACACCTTC. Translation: CASSPAGDLYGYTF.

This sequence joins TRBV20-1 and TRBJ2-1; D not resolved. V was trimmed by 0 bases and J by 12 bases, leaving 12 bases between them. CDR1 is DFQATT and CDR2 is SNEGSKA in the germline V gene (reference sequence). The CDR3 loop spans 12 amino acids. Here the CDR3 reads CSARDEVARQFF. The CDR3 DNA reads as TGCAGTGCTAGAGATGAGGTAGCTCGGCAGTTCTTC.

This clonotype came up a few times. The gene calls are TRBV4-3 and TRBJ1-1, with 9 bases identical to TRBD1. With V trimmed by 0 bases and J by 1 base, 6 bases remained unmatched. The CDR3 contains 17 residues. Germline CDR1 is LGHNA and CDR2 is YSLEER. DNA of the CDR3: TGCGCCAGCAGCCAAGAACAGGGGGCGCGGAAGAACACTGAAGCTTTCTTT. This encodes CASSQEQGARKNTEAFF.

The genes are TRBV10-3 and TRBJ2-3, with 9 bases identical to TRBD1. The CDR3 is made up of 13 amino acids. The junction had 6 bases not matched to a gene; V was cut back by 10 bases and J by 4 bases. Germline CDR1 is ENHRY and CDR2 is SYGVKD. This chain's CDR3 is CATRTGVADTQYF. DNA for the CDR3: TGTGCCACCAGGACAGGGGTTGCAGATACGCAGTATTTT.

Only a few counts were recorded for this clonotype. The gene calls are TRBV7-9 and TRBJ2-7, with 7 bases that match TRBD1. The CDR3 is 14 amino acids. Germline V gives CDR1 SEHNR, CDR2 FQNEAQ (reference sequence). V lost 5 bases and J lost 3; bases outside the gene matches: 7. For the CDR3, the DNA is TGTGCCAGCAGCAAGACAGGGTCCAGCTACGAGCAGTACTTC. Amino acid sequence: CASSKTGSSYEQYF.

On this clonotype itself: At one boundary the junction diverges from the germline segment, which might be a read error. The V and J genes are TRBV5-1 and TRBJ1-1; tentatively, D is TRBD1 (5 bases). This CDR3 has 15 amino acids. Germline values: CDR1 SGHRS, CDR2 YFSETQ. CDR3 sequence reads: CASSLTGRLGTEASF. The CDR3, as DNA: TGCGCCAGCAGCTTGACAGGACGGTTGGGCACTGAAGCTTCCTTT.

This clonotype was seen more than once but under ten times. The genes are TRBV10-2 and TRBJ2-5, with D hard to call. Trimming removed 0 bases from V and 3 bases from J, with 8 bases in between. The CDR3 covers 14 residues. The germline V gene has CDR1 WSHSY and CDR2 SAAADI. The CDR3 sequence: CASSESIIKETQYF. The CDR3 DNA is TGCGCCAGCAGTGAGTCAATAATAAAAGAGACCCAGTACTTC.

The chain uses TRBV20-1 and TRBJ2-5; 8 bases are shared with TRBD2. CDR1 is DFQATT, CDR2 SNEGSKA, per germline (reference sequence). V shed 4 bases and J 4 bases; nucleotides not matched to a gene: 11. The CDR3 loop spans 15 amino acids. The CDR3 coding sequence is TGCAGTGCTACGTCTATAGCGGGGAAGGGAGAGACCCAGTACTTC. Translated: CSATSIAGKGETQYF.

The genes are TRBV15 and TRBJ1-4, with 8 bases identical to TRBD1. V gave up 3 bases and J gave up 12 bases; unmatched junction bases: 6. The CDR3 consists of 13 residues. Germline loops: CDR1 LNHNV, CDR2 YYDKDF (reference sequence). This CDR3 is CATSRDREGELFF. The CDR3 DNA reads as TGTGCCACCAGCAGGGACAGGGAAGGGGAACTGTTTTTT.

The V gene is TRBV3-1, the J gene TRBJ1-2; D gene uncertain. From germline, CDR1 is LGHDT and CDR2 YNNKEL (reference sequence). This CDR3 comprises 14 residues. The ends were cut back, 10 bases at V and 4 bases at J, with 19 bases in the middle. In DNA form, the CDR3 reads TGTGCCACCTCCTCCCTTCGTCGGGGCTATGGCTACACCTTC. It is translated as CATSSLRRGYGYTF.

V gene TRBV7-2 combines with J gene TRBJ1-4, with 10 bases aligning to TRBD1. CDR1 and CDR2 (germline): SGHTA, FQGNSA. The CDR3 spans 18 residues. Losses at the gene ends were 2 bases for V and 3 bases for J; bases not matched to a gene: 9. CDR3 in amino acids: CASSLTPGQGYSNEKLFF. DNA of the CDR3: TGTGCCAGCAGCTTAACCCCGGGACAGGGGTATTCTAATGAAAAACTGTTTTTT. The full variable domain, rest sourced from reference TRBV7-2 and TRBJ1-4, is GAGVSQSPSNKVTEKGKDVELRCDPISGHTALYWYRQSLGQGLEFLIYFQGNSAPDKSGLPSDRFSAERTGGSVSTLTIQRTQQEDSAVYLCASSLTPGQGYSNEKLFFGSGTQLSVL.

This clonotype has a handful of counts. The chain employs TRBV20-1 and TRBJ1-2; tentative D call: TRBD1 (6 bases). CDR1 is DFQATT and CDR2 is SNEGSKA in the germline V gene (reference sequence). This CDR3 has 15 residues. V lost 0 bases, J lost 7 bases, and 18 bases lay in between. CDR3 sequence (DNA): TGCAGTGCTAGAGATCTGCGGACAGTCCTCTTTGGCTACACCTTC. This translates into CSARDLRTVLFGYTF.

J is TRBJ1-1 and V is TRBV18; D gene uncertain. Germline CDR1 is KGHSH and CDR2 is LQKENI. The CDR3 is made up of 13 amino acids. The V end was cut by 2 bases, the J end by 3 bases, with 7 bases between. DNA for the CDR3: TGTGCCAGCTCACCAACCGTAGACACTGAAGCTTTCTTT. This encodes CASSPTVDTEAFF.

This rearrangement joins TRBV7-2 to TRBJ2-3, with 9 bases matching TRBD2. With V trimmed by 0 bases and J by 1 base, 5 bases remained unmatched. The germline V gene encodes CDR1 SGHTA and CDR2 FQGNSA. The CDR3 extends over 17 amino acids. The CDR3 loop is CASSLAGASGGTDTQYF. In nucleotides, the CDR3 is TGTGCCAGCAGCTTAGCAGGGGCTAGCGGGGGCACAGATACGCAGTATTTT. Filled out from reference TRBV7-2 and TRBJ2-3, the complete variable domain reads GAGVSQSPSNKVTEKGKDVELRCDPISGHTALYWYRQSLGQGLEFLIYFQGNSAPDKSGLPSDRFSAERTGGSVSTLTIQRTQQEDSAVYLCASSLAGASGGTDTQYFGPGTRLTVL.

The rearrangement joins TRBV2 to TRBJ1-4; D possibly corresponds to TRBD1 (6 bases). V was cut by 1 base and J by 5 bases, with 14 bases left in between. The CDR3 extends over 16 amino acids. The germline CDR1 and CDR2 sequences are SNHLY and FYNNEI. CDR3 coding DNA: TGTGCCAGCAGTGAAGGCGGCAGGGGAGGGAATGAAAAACTGTTTTTT. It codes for CASSEGGRGGNEKLFF.

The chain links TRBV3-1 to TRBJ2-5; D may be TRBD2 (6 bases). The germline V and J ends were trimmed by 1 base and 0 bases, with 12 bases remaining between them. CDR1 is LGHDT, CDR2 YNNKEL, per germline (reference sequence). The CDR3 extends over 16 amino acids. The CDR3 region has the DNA TGTGCCAGCAGCCAAGCGCGGGGTACGTACCAAGAGACCCAGTACTTC. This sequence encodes CASSQARGTYQETQYF.

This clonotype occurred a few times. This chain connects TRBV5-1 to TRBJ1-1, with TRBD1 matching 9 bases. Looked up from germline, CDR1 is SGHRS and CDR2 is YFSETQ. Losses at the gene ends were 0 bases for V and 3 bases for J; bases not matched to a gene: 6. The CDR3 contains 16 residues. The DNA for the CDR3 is TGCGCCAGCAGCTTGGGGACAGGGGCAGGGGACACTGAAGCTTTCTTT. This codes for CASSLGTGAGDTEAFF.